The 3 T cell receptor beta chains presented below share a single source sample, sequenced in a study of blood T cell repertoires in COVID-19. Measured with immunoSEQ multiplex PCR; TCRdb has only the in-frame clones, and not every one. The table lists approximately 200,000 clones, 81% of them singletons. Sequences were obtained from PBMCs or T cells enriched from blood (not recorded which). The receptor source for this set is a man aged 35 to 55 who had recovered from COVID-19.

The rearrangement links TRBV12-5 to TRBJ2-7, with 7 bases aligning to TRBD1. The CDR3 is 13 residues long. Trimming took 6 bases from V and 4 from J; bases not matched to a gene: 6. Germline CDR1 is LGHNT and CDR2 is FRNRAP. The CDR3 region has the DNA TGTGCTAGTGGCTACCGGGACAGATACGAGCAGTACTTC. Translation gives CASGYRDRYEQYF.

V and J are TRBV5-6 and TRBJ2-5, with TRBD2 matching 15 bases. Losses at the gene ends were 10 bases for V and 4 bases for J; bases not matched to a gene: 8. This CDR3 spans 15 amino acids. CDR1 is SGHDT, CDR2 YYEEEE, per germline. The CDR3 coding sequence is TGTGCCGGAAGGACTAGCGGGGGGGCAGGAGAGACCCAGTACTTC. It is translated as CAGRTSGGAGETQYF. Full variable domain (rest looked up from reference TRBV5-6 and TRBJ2-5): DAGVTQSPTHLIKTRGQQVTLRCSPKSGHDTVSWYQQALGQGPQFIFQYYEEEERQRGNFPDRFSGHQFPNYSSELNVNALLLGDSALYLCAGRTSGGAGETQYFGPGTRLLVL.

With respect to this clone: In the same sample, other DNA sequences code for this CDR3. The rearrangement joins TRBV18 to TRBJ1-1; D is uncertain. Looked up from germline, CDR1 is KGHSH and CDR2 is LQKENI. V gave up 2 bases and J gave up 1 base, with 5 bases separating them. CDR3 length: 13 residues. This CDR3 reads CASSPGQNTEAFF. DNA of the CDR3: TGTGCCAGCTCACCAGGCCAGAACACTGAAGCTTTCTTT. Full variable domain (outside the CDR3, taken from reference TRBV18 and TRBJ1-1): NAGVMQNPRHLVRRRGQEARLRCSPMKGHSHVYWYRQLPEEGLKFMVYLQKENIIDESGMPKERFSAEFPKEGPSILRIQQVVRGDSAAYFCASSPGQNTEAFFGQGTRLTVV.